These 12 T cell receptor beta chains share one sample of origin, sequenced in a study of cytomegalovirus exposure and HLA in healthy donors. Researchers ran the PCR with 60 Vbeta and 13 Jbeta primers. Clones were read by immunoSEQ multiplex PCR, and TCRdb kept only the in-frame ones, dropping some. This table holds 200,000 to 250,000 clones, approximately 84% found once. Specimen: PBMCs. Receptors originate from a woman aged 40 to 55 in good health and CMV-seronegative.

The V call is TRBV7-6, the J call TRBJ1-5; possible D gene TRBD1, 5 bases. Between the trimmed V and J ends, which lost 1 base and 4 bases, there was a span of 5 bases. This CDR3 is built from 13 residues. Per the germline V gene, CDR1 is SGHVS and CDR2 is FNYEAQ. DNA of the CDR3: TGTGCCAGCAGCTTAGGGACAAATCAGCCCCAGCATTTT. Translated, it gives CASSLGTNQPQHF.

The CDR3 protein is CASSLLPSGGGETQYF. The DNA of the CDR3 is TGTGCCAGCAGCTTACTTCCTAGCGGGGGGGGAGAGACCCAGTACTTC. The chain uses TRBV7-6 and TRBJ2-5; 12 positions agree with TRBD2. V was clipped by 2 bases and J by 4 bases; unmatched bases: 5. In germline, CDR1 is SGHVS, CDR2 FNYEAQ. This CDR3 spans 16 amino acids.

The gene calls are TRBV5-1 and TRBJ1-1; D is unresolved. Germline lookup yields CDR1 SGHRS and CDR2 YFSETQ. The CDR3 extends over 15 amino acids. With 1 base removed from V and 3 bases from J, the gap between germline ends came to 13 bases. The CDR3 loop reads CASSLSSGLDTEAFF. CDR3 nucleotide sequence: TGCGCCAGCAGCTTGTCCAGCGGGCTTGACACTGAAGCTTTCTTT.

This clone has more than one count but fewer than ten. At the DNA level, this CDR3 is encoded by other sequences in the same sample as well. DNA for the CDR3: TGCGCCAGCAGCTTGGGCGGGGGCAATGAAAAACTGTTTTTT. It codes for CASSLGGGNEKLFF. This chain connects TRBV5-1 to TRBJ1-4; D may be TRBD1 (6 bases). Germline CDR1 reads SGHRS; CDR2 reads YFSETQ. The CDR3 has 14 amino acids. Trimming shortened V by 0 bases and J by 5 bases, and 8 bases separated the two germline ends.

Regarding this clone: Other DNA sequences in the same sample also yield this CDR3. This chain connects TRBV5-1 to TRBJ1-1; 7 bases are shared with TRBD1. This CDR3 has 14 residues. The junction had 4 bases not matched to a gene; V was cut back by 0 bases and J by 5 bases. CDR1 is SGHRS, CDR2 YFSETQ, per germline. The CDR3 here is CASSLDRGGTEAFF. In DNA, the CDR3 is TGCGCCAGCAGCTTGGACAGGGGTGGAACTGAAGCTTTCTTT. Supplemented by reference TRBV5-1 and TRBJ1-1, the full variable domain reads KAGVTQTPRYLIKTRGQQVTLSCSPISGHRSVSWYQQTPGQGLQFLFEYFSETQRNKGNFPGRFSGRQFSNSRSEMNVSTLELGDSALYLCASSLDRGGTEAFFGQGTRLTVV.

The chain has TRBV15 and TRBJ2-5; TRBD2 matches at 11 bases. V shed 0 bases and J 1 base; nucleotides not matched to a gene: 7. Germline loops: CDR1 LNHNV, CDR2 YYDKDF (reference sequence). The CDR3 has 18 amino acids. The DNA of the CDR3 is TGTGCCACCAGCAGAGAGGTCCCGACTAGCGGGGCCCAAGAGACCCAGTACTTC. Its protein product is CATSREVPTSGAQETQYF.

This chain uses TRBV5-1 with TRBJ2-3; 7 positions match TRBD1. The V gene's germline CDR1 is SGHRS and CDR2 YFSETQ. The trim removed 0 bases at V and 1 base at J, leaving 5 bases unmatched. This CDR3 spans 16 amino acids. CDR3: CASSLAIGTGTDTQYF. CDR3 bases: TGCGCCAGCAGCTTGGCCATTGGGACAGGCACAGATACGCAGTATTTT.

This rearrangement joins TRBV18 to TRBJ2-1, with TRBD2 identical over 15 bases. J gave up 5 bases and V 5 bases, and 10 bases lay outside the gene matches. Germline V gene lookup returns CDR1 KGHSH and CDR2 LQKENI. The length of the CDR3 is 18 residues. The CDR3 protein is CASSNTRGLAGGHNEQFF. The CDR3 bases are TGTGCCAGCTCAAATACCCGTGGACTAGCGGGGGGGCACAATGAGCAGTTCTTC.

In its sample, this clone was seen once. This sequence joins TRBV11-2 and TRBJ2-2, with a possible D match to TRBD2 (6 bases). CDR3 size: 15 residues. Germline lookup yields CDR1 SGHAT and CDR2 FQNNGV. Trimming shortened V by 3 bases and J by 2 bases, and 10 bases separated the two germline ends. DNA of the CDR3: TGTGCCAGCAGCTTGGCGCGGGAAAACACCGGGGAGCTGTTTTTT. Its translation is CASSLARENTGELFF.

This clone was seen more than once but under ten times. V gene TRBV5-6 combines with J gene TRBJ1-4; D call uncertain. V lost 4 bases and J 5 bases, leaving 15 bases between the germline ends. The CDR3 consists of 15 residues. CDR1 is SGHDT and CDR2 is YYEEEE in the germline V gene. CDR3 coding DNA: TGTGCCAGCAGCCGTCGGACTGGGAGGAATGAAAAACTGTTTTTT. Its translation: CASSRRTGRNEKLFF. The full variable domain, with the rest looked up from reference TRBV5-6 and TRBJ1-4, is DAGVTQSPTHLIKTRGQQVTLRCSPKSGHDTVSWYQQALGQGPQFIFQYYEEEERQRGNFPDRFSGHQFPNYSSELNVNALLLGDSALYLCASSRRTGRNEKLFFGSGTQLSVL.

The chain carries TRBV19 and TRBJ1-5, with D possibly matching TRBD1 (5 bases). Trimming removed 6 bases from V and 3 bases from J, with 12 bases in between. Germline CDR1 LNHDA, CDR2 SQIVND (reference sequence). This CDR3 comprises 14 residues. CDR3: CASRTDRFNQPQHF. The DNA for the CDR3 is TGTGCCAGTAGAACTGACAGATTCAATCAGCCCCAGCATTTT.

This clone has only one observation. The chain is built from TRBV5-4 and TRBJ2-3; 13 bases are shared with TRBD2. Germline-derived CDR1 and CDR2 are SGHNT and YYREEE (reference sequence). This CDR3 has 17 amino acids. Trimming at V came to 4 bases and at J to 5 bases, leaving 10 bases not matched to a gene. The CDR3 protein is CASSGGLAGPRVDTQYF. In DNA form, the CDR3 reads TGTGCCAGCAGCGGGGGACTAGCGGGGCCCCGGGTAGATACGCAGTATTTT.